This T cell receptor beta chain was captured by sequencing in a study of response to subunit inactivated influenza vaccine. This clonotype was observed a few times. TCRdb re-analysed the RT-PCR reads in MiXCR, keeping a single row per CDR3 protein. This table has 500,000 to 600,000 distinct CDR3 sequences, less than 15% appearing once. V lost 4 bases to trimming and J lost 7 bases; unmatched junction nucleotides: 5. This CDR3 region has 15 residues. Germline CDR1 is SNHLY and CDR2 is FYNNEI. The genes are TRBV2 and TRBJ1-6, with TRBD1 matching over 9 bases. The sequencing used PBMCs from blood, collected 11 to 12 days after vaccination. This clonotype was obtained from a man between 45 and 60 years old who received an inactivated influenza vaccine. Here the CDR3 reads CASSGDTGGNSPLHF. In DNA form, the CDR3 reads TGTGCCAGCAGTGGAGACACAGGGGGCAATTCACCCCTCCACTTT.